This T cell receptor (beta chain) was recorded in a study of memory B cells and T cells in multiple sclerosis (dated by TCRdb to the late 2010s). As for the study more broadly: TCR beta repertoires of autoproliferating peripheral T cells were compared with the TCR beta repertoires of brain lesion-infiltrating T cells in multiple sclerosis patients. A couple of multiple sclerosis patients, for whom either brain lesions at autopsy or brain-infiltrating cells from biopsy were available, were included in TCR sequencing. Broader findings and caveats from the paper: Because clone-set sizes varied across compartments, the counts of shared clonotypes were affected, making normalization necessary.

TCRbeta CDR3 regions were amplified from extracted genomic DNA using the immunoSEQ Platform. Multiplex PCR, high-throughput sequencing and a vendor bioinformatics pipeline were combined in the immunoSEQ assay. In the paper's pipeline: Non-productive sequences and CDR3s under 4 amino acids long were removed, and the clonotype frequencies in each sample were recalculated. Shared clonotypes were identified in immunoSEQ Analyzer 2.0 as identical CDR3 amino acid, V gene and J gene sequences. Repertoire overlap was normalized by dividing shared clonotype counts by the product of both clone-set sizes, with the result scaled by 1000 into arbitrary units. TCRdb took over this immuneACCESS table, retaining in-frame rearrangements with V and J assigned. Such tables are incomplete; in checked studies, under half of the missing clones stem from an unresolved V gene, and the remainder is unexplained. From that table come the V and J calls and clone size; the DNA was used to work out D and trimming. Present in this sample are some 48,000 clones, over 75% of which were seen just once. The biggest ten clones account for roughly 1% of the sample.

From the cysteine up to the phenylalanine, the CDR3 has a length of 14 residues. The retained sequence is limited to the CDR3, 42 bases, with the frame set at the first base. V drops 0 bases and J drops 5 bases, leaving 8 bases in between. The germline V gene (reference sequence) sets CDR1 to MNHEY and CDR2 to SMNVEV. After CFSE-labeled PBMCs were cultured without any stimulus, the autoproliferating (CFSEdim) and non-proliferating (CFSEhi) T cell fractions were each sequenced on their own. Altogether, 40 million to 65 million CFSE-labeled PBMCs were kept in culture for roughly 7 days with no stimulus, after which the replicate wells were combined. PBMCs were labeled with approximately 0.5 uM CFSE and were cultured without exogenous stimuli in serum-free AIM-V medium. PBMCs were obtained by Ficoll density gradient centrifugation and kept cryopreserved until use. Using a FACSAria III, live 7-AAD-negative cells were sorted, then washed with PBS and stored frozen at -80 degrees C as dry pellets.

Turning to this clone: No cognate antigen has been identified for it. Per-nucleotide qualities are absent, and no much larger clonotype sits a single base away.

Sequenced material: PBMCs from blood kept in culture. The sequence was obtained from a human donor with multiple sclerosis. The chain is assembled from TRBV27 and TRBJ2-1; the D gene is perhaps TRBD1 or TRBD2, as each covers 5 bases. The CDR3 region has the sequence CASSLSTGHNEQFF. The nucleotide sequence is TGTGCCAGCAGTTTATCGACGGGACACAATGAGCAGTTCTTC.